Included here is one TCR beta chain sequence, with context. The data stem from a study of blood T cell repertoires in COVID-19. Study in general: COVID-19 samples collected from the United States, Italy and Spain covered acute and convalescent phases. PBMCs, B-cell-depleted T cells, or T cells provided the cDNA or gDNA that made up the material.

This CDR3 region has 16 residues. The V gene's germline CDR1 is SGHRS and CDR2 YFSETQ. The V and J ends lost 5 bases and 2 bases, in that order; junction bases with no gene match: 7. In the original analysis: Amplification with reference gene primers provided the estimates of nucleated cell counts. Profiling relied on immunoSEQ multiplex PCR, and the TCRdb table lists in-frame clones only, not all of them. That table supplies the V and J calls and clone size; D and trimming were determined from the DNA. The repertoire includes 150,000 to 200,000 clones, about 92% of them detected once, and roughly 4.8% sits in the top ten.

Sequencing was done on a sample of peripheral blood. The V gene is TRBV5-1, the J gene TRBJ2-3; 11 bases are a match to TRBD2. The sequence was obtained from a man aged 25-45 years with COVID-19, enrolled during active disease. The CDR3 is CASRGLAGGLTDTQYF. Here the CDR3 DNA reads TGCGCCAGCAGGGGCCTAGCGGGGGGACTCACAGATACGCAGTATTTT.